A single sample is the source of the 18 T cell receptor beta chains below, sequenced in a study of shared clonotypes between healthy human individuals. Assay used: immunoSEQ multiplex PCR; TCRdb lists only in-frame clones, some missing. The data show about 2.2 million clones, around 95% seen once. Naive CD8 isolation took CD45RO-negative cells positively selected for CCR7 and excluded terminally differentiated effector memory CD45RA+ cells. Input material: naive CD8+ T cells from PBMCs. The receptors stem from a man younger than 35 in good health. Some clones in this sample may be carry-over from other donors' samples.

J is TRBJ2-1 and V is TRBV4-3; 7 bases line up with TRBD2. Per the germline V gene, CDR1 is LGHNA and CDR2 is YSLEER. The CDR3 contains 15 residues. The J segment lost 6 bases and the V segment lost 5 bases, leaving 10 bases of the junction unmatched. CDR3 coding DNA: TGCGCCAGCAGCGCCCGGTGGCTAGCGGTCAATGAGCAGTTCTTC. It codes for CASSARWLAVNEQFF.

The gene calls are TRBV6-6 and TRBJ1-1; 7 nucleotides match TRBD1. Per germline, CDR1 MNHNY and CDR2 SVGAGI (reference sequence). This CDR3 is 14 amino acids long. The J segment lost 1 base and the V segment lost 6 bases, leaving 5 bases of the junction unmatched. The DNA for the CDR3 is TGTGCCAGCAGAATGGGACAGCAGAACACTGAAGCTTTCTTT. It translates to CASRMGQQNTEAFF.

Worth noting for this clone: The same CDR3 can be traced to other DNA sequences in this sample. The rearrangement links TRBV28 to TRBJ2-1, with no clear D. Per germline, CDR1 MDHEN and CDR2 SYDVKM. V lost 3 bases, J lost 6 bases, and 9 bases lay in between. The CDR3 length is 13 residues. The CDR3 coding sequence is TGTGCCAGCAGTTTCGGACGGGCCAATGAGCAGTTCTTC. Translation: CASSFGRANEQFF.

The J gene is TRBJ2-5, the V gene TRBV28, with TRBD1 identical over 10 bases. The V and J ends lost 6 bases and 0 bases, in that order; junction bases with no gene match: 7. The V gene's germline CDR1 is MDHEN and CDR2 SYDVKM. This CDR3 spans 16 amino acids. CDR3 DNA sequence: TGTGCCAGCAGACGACCGGGACAGGGGTACCAAGAGACCCAGTACTTC. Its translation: CASRRPGQGYQETQYF.

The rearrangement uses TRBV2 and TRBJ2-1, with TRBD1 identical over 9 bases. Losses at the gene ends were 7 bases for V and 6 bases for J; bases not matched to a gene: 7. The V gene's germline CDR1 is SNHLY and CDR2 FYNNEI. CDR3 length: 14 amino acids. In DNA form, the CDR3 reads TGTGCCAGCACAGGGGACAGGGCGGGCAATGAGCAGTTCTTC. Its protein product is CASTGDRAGNEQFF.

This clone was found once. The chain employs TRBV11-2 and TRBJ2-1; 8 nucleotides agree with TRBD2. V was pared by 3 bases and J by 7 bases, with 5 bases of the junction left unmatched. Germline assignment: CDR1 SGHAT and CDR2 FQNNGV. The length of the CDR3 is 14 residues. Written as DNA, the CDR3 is TGTGCCAGCAGCTTGGGGACTAGGGGGAATGAGCAGTTCTTC. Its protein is CASSLGTRGNEQFF. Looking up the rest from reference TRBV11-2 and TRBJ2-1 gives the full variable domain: EAGVAQSPRYKIIEKRQSVAFWCNPISGHATLYWYQQILGQGPKLLIQFQNNGVVDDSQLPKDRFSAERLKGVDSTLKIQPAKLEDSAVYLCASSLGTRGNEQFFGPGTRLTVL.

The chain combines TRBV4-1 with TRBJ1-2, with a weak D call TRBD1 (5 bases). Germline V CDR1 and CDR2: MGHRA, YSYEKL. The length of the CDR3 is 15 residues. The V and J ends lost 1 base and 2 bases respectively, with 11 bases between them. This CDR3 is CASSQVGGMNYGYTF. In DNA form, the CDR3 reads TGCGCCAGCAGCCAAGTGGGGGGGATGAACTATGGCTACACCTTC.

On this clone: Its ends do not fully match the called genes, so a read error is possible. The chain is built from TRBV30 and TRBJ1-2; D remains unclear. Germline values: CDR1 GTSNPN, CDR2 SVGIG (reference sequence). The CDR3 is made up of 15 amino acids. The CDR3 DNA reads TGTGCCCGGAGTGTCAAGCACAGTTCCGTGGGAGGCTACACCTTC. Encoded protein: CARSVKHSSVGGYTF.

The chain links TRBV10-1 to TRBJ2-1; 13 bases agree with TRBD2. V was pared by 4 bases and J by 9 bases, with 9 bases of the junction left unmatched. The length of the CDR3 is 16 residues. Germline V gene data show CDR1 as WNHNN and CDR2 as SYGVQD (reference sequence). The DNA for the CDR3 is TGCGCCAGCAGTGCTACACTAGCGGGAGGGCCGGGTGAGCAGTTCTTC. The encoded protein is CASSATLAGGPGEQFF.

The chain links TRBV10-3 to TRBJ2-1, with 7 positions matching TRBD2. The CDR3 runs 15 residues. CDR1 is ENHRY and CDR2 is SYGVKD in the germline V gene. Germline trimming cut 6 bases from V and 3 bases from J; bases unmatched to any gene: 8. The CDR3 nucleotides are TGTGCCATCAGCCCGACTCGCGGGAGCTACAATGAGCAGTTCTTC. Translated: CAISPTRGSYNEQFF.

DNA for the CDR3: TGTGCCAGCAGTTTAAAGGCCCAGGAGACAGATACGCAGTATTTT. It encodes CASSLKAQETDTQYF. The chain employs TRBV28 and TRBJ2-3; no reliable D call. CDR1 is MDHEN, CDR2 SYDVKM, per germline. The length of the CDR3 is 15 residues. V was trimmed by 2 bases and J by 3 bases, leaving 12 bases between them. Full variable domain (outside the CDR3, taken from reference TRBV28 and TRBJ2-3): DVKVTQSSRYLVKRTGEKVFLECVQDMDHENMFWYRQDPGLGLRLIYFSYDVKMKEKGDIPEGYSVSREKKERFSLILESASTNQTSMYLCASSLKAQETDTQYFGPGTRLTVL.

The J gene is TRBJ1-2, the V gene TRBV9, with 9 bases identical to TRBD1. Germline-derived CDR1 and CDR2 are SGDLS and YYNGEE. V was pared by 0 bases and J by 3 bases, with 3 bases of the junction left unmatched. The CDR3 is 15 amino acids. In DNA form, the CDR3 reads TGTGCCAGCAGCGTAGGGACAGGGGTGCACTATGGCTACACCTTC. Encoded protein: CASSVGTGVHYGYTF.

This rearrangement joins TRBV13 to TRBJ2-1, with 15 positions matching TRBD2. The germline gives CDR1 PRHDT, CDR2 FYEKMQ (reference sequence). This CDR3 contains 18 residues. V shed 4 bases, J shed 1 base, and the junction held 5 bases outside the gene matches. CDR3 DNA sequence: TGTGCCAGCAGCTCATCCGGGACTAGCGGGAGGTCCTACAATGAGCAGTTCTTC. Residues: CASSSSGTSGRSYNEQFF.

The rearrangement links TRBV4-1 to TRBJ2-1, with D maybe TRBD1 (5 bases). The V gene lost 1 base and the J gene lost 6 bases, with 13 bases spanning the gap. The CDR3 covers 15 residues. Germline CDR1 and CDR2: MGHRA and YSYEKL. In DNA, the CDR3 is TGCGCCAGCAGCCAAGTCCAGGGTCCCTTCAATGAGCAGTTCTTC. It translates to CASSQVQGPFNEQFF.

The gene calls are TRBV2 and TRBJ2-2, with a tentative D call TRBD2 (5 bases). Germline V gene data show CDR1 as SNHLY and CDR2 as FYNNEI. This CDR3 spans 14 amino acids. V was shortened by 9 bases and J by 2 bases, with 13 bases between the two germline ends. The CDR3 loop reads CARGSGYNTGELFF. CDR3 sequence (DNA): TGTGCCAGGGGGAGCGGATATAACACCGGGGAGCTGTTTTTT.

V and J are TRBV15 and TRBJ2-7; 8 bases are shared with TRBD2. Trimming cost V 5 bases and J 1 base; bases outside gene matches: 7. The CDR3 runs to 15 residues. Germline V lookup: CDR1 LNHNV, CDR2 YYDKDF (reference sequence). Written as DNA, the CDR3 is TGTGCCACCAGCCCGAGCGGGAGAGGTTCCTACGAGCAGTACTTC. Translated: CATSPSGRGSYEQYF.

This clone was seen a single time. In nucleotides, the CDR3 is TGTGCCAGTAGACCCAGATTGCCCCCCTACGAGCAGTACTTC. Protein sequence: CASRPRLPPYEQYF. This chain links TRBV19 with TRBJ2-7; D is unresolved. Germline CDR1 LNHDA, CDR2 SQIVND (reference sequence). The V gene lost 6 bases and the J gene lost 2 bases, with 14 bases spanning the gap. The CDR3 consists of 14 residues.

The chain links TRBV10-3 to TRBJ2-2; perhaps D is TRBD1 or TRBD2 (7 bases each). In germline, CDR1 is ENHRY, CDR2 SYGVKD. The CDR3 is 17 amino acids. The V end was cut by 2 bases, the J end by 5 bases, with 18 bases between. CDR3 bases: TGTGCCATCAGTGAGCCCCTTCCAGGGGGGGGAACCGGGGAGCTGTTTTTT. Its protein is CAISEPLPGGGTGELFF.